Following are 25 T cell receptor beta chains from one sample sequenced in a study of CD8+CD57+ T cells in acquired aplastic anemia. Selection for sequencing was limited to patients who had shown CD8+CD57+ cell expansion by flow cytometry. For CDR3 and TCR beta VDJ profiling, genomic DNA was the template used. TCRdb reprocessed the reads via MiXCR and lists one record per CDR3 protein. The profile shows 190,000 or so distinct CDR3 sequences, around 48% of them singletons. Sequencing input: sorted CD4+, CD8+, or CD8+CD57+ T cells (not recorded which) from PBMCs. The receptors originated from a human donor with aplastic anemia.

About this clonotype: The junction differs from germline at one of its ends, possibly a read error. V is TRBV4-2 and J is TRBJ2-6; possible D gene TRBD1, 5 bases. Germline V gene data show CDR1 as LGHNA and CDR2 as YNFKEQ. The CDR3 covers 15 residues. CDR3: CASSQDLSGANVLAF. Written as DNA, the CDR3 is TGTGCCAGCAGCCAAGATCTCTCTGGGGCCAACGTCCTGGCTTTC.

For this clonotype: A much larger clonotype is one base distant, so this may be a read error. The rearrangement joins TRBV7-2 to TRBJ2-5, with TRBD2 identical over 7 bases. The CDR3 consists of 13 residues. CDR1 and CDR2 (germline): SGHTA, FQGNSA. Written as DNA, the CDR3 is TGCGCCAGCAGCCAAGCGGGGCCGGGGACCCAGTACTTC. Translated, it gives CASSQAGPGTQYF.

Points on this clonotype: Being one base from a much bigger clone, this may be a read error. This chain connects TRBV25-1 to TRBJ1-1; D unclear. The germline V gene encodes CDR1 MGHDK and CDR2 SYGVNS. Trimming took off 6 bases at V and 3 bases at J, with 11 bases between the two ends. The CDR3 is 13 residues long. CDR3 nucleotide sequence: TGTGCCAGCAGCCAAACGTCCGACACTGAAGCTTTCTTT. This codes for CASSQTSDTEAFF.

Notes on this clonotype: Compared with germline, one end of the junction differs, possibly owing to a read error. The genes are TRBV29-1 and TRBJ1-1; no reliable D call. The germline V gene has CDR1 SQVTM and CDR2 ANQGSEA. The CDR3 is 14 residues long. The CDR3 DNA sequence: TGCAGCGTTGTAGGTTTGGTTTGGAACACTGAAGCCTTCTTT. Translated: CSVVGLVWNTEAFF.

To note about this clonotype: The final CDR3 position lacks the conserved phenylalanine or tryptophan, pointing to a likely read error. The chain carries TRBV5-1 and TRBJ1-2; D is unresolved. Trimming took off 0 bases at V and 2 bases at J, with 5 bases between the two ends. This CDR3 spans 13 amino acids. Germline V gene sequence: CDR1 SGHRS, CDR2 YFSETQ. CDR3 bases: TGCGCCAGCAGCTTGGCTGGGAACTATGGCTACACCCTC. Protein product: CASSLAGNYGYTL.

This clonotype showed up just a few times. The chain is built from TRBV6-4 and TRBJ2-3; D is unclear. The CDR3 has 15 residues. Per germline, CDR1 MRHNA and CDR2 SNTAGT. V was clipped by 3 bases and J by 0 bases, with 10 bases between them. CDR3 protein: CASSDDPSSTDTQYF. CDR3 in DNA: TGTGCCAGCAGTGATGATCCTTCTAGCACAGATACGCAGTATTTT.

The chain employs TRBV12-3 or TRBV12-4 and TRBJ2-5, with unresolved D. This CDR3 has 15 residues. Trimming shortened V by 5 bases and J by 2 bases, and 15 bases separated the two germline ends. The CDR3 nucleotides read TGTGCCAGCAGTCAAGGTCTGGGTGGGCAAGAGACCCAGTACTTC. Encoded protein: CASSQGLGGQETQYF.

The sample holds many counts of this clonotype. The gene calls are TRBV19 and TRBJ1-1, with TRBD1 as a possible D gene (5 bases). The CDR3 totals 13 residues. CDR1 LNHDA and CDR2 SQIVND come from the germline V gene (reference sequence). Trimming pared 2 bases from V and 11 bases from J, leaving 15 bases between. The CDR3 here is CASSISAGPGAFF. As DNA, the CDR3 is TGTGCCAGTAGTATATCGGCAGGGCCTGGGGCTTTCTTT.

The J gene is TRBJ1-1, the V gene TRBV2; D possibly corresponds to TRBD1 (6 bases). The germline gives CDR1 SNHLY, CDR2 FYNNEI. This CDR3 has 12 amino acids. Between the trimmed V and J ends, which lost 7 bases and 7 bases, there was a span of 13 bases. The CDR3: CASTRGLIEAFF. The CDR3 coding sequence is TGTGCCAGCACCAGGGGACTCATTGAAGCTTTCTTT.

This clonotype has a handful of counts. The chain joins TRBV19 to TRBJ1-6, with D perhaps TRBD1 (5 bases). V was cut by 2 bases and J by 10 bases, with 15 bases left in between. CDR3 length equals 15 residues. CDR1 and CDR2 from the germline V gene are LNHDA and SQIVND (reference sequence). The CDR3 loop is CASSISGLGGSPLHF. CDR3 nucleotides: TGTGCCAGTAGTATATCGGGACTGGGAGGATCACCCCTCCACTTT.

The chain links TRBV29-1 to TRBJ2-5; the D call may be TRBD1 or TRBD2 (5 bases each). The CDR3 totals 16 residues. V lost 5 bases to trimming and J lost 4 bases, with 23 bases between them. Germline V gives CDR1 SQVTM, CDR2 ANQGSEA. The CDR3 loop reads CSVLPTGPGFGETQYF. In DNA form, the CDR3 reads TGCAGCGTTCTACCCACGGGGCCCGGTTTTGGAGAGACCCAGTACTTC.

Turning to this clonotype: A much larger clone sits a single nucleotide away, making a read error possible. CDR3 sequence (DNA): TGTGCCAGCAGCCCCGGGACAGGCTCTGGGGCCAACGTCCTGACTTTC. Residues: CASSPGTGSGANVLTF. This chain joins TRBV11-1 and TRBJ2-6; 8 bases match TRBD1. V shed 5 bases and J 0 bases; nucleotides not matched to a gene: 3. Germline assignment: CDR1 SGHAT and CDR2 FQDESV (reference sequence). The CDR3 is 16 residues long.

The sample holds many counts of this clonotype. The rearrangement uses TRBV5-5 and TRBJ2-1, with D unresolved. Germline CDR1 is SGHKS and CDR2 is YYEKEE (reference sequence). Trimming stripped 0 bases from V and 9 bases from J, with 13 bases between. The CDR3 is 14 amino acids. The CDR3 here is CASSLDVRGGEQFF. The DNA of the CDR3 is TGTGCCAGCAGCTTGGACGTCCGCGGTGGTGAGCAGTTCTTC.

This clonotype was recorded many times. This sequence joins TRBV24-1 and TRBJ1-3; 9 bases are shared with TRBD1. CDR3 length: 17 residues. Germline V lookup: CDR1 KGHDR, CDR2 SFDVKD. Trimming took 8 bases from V and 3 from J; bases not matched to a gene: 13. In nucleotides, the CDR3 is TGTGCCACCAACCGGGACAGGGCCGTAGAACGTGGAAACACCATATATTTT. Translated, it gives CATNRDRAVERGNTIYF.

This clonotype showed up many times. This rearrangement joins TRBV5-6 to TRBJ2-2; the match to TRBD2 covers 13 bases. The CDR3 is made up of 16 amino acids. The germline gives CDR1 SGHDT, CDR2 YYEEEE. Trimming took 7 bases from V and 1 from J; bases not matched to a gene: 4. The DNA for the CDR3 is TGTGCCAGCTCGGGACTAGCGGGAATGAACACCGGGGAGCTGTTTTTT. Protein product: CASSGLAGMNTGELFF. Drawing the rest from reference TRBV5-6 and TRBJ2-2, the complete variable domain is DAGVTQSPTHLIKTRGQQVTLRCSPKSGHDTVSWYQQALGQGPQFIFQYYEEEERQRGNFPDRFSGHQFPNYSSELNVNALLLGDSALYLCASSGLAGMNTGELFFGEGSRLTVL.

The chain uses TRBV24-1 and TRBJ1-6; a weak D match, TRBD1 (5 bases). The length of the CDR3 is 14 residues. V gave up 3 bases and J gave up 5 bases, with 7 bases separating them. Germline V gives CDR1 KGHDR, CDR2 SFDVKD. This CDR3 is CATSDIGDNSPLHF. The CDR3 DNA sequence: TGTGCCACCAGTGATATAGGGGATAATTCACCCCTCCACTTT.

This chain connects TRBV19 to TRBJ2-1, with 7 bases fitting TRBD1. The germline CDR1 and CDR2 sequences are LNHDA and SQIVND (reference sequence). The ends lost 5 bases at V and 4 bases at J; junction bases unmatched: 5. The CDR3 runs 14 residues. CDR3 region: CASSAGTVYNEQFF. The CDR3 DNA sequence: TGTGCCAGTAGTGCCGGGACAGTTTACAATGAGCAGTTCTTC.

This clonotype was recorded many times. CDR3 region: CSVVSGVEAFF. The CDR3, as DNA: TGCAGCGTTGTATCCGGGGTAGAAGCTTTCTTT. The chain links TRBV29-1 to TRBJ1-1; D not resolved. V was clipped by 4 bases and J by 8 bases, with 11 bases between them. The germline gives CDR1 SQVTM, CDR2 ANQGSEA. The CDR3 is made up of 11 amino acids.

In this sample, this clonotype turned up many times. V gene TRBV9 combines with J gene TRBJ2-1, with TRBD1 matching over 10 bases. Trimming took 4 bases from V and 2 from J; bases not matched to a gene: 3. The germline V gene encodes CDR1 SGDLS and CDR2 YYNGEE. This CDR3 spans 15 amino acids. CDR3 nucleotide sequence: TGTGCCAGCAGCCTCGGACAGGGGGCCTACAATGAGCAGTTCTTC. This codes for CASSLGQGAYNEQFF.

V is TRBV2 and J is TRBJ1-6, with a weak D call TRBD1 (5 bases). Germline V gene lookup returns CDR1 SNHLY and CDR2 FYNNEI. V lost 6 bases and J lost 7, with 16 bases in between. This CDR3 contains 15 residues. In nucleotides, the CDR3 is TGTGCCAGCAGGTATGGGACTCCGGGGAATTCACCCCTCCACTTT. It codes for CASRYGTPGNSPLHF.

Many counts were recorded for this clonotype. This sequence joins TRBV9 and TRBJ2-1; no firm D call. Trimming took off 4 bases at V and 0 bases at J, with 11 bases between the two ends. Per the germline V gene, CDR1 is SGDLS and CDR2 is YYNGEE. The CDR3 loop spans 15 amino acids. CDR3 loop: CASSILGSSYNEQFF. CDR3 in DNA: TGTGCCAGCAGCATCCTGGGGTCCTCCTACAATGAGCAGTTCTTC.

This clonotype has ten or more counts. The J gene is TRBJ2-3, the V gene TRBV7-6, with 11 positions matching TRBD2. J lost 0 bases, V lost 1 base, and 6 bases had no gene match. Germline values: CDR1 SGHVS, CDR2 FNYEAQ. The CDR3 covers 18 residues. CDR3 DNA sequence: TGTGCCAGCAGCTTAGGGGCTAGCGGGGGGACAAGCACAGATACGCAGTATTTT. Translated, it gives CASSLGASGGTSTDTQYF.

The V and J genes are TRBV5-4 and TRBJ2-7; D remains ambiguous. Between the trimmed V and J ends, which lost 1 base and 0 bases, there was a span of 11 bases. Germline V gene sequence: CDR1 SGHNT, CDR2 YYREEE (reference sequence). CDR3 length: 15 amino acids. The DNA for the CDR3 is TGTGCCAGCAGCTTGAGTTCAGCTAGCTCCTACGAGCAGTACTTC. Protein sequence: CASSLSSASSYEQYF.

This clonotype was picked up many times. The rearrangement uses TRBV28 and TRBJ2-3; maybe TRBD2 (5 bases). V was clipped by 6 bases and J by 0 bases, with 13 bases between them. Per germline, CDR1 MDHEN and CDR2 SYDVKM. This CDR3 region has 15 residues. The DNA for the CDR3 is TGTGCCAGCAGCCTCGACTGGGAGAGCACAGATACGCAGTATTTT. The encoded protein is CASSLDWESTDTQYF.

This clonotype was counted many times. The chain links TRBV24-1 to TRBJ2-2, with no clear D. CDR3 size: 15 residues. Trimming pared 1 base from V and 1 base from J, leaving 6 bases between. Germline CDR1 and CDR2: KGHDR and SFDVKD. For the CDR3, the DNA is TGTGCCACCAGTGATTTTCGAGAGAACACCGGGGAGCTGTTTTTT. Its protein is CATSDFRENTGELFF.